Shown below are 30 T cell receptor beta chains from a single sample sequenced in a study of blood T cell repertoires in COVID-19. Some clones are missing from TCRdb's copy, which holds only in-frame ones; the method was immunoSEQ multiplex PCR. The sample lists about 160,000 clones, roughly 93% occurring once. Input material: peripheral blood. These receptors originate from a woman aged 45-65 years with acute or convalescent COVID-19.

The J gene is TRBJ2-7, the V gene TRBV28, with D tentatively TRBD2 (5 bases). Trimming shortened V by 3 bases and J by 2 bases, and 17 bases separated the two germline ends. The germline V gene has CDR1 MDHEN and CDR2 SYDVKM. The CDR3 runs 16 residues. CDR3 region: CASSFLGWEKPYEQYF. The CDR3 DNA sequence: TGTGCCAGCAGTTTTTTGGGGTGGGAGAAACCCTACGAGCAGTACTTC.

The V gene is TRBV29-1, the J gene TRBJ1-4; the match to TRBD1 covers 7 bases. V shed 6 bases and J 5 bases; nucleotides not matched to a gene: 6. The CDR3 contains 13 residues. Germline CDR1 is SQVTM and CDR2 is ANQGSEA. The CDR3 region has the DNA TGCAGCGTGACGGGACAGAGAAATGAAAAACTGTTTTTT. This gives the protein CSVTGQRNEKLFF. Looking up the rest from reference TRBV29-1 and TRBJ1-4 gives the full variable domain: SAVISQKPSRDICQRGTSLTIQCQVDSQVTMMFWYRQQPGQSLTLIATANQGSEATYESGFVIDKFPISRPNLTFSTLTVSNMSPEDSSIYLCSVTGQRNEKLFFGSGTQLSVL.

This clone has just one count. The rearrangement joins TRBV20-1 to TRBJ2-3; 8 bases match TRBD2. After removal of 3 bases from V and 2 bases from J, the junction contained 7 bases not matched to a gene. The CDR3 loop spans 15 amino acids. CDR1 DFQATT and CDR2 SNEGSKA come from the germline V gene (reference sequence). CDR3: CSASHGRGATDTQYF. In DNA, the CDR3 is TGCAGTGCTAGTCATGGGCGGGGGGCCACAGATACGCAGTATTTT.

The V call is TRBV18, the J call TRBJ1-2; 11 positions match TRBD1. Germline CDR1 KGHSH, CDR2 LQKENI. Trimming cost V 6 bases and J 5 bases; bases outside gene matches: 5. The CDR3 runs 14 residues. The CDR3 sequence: CASSAGQGAYGYTF. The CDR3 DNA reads TGTGCCAGCTCGGCAGGACAGGGGGCGTATGGCTACACCTTC.

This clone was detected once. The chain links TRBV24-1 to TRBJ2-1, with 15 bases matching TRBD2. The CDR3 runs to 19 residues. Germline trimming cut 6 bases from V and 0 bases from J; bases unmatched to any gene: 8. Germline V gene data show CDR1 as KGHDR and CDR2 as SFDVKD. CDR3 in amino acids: CATSQPGLAGGSSYNEQFF. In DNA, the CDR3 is TGTGCCACCAGTCAACCCGGACTAGCGGGGGGGTCCTCCTACAATGAGCAGTTCTTC.

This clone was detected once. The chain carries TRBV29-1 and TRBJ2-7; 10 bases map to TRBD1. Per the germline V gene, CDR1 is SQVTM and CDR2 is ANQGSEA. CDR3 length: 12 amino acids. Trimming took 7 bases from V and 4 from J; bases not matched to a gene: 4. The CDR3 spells CSAGQGGYEQYF. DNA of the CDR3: TGCAGCGCTGGACAGGGGGGTTACGAGCAGTACTTC.

The CDR3 protein is CASSAGAPSYGYTF. CDR3 DNA: TGTGCCAGCAGCGCTGGGGCGCCCAGCTATGGCTACACCTTC. V and J are TRBV6-5 and TRBJ1-2, with D maybe TRBD1 (5 bases). Trimming removed 6 bases from V and 4 bases from J, with 15 bases in between. In germline, CDR1 is MNHEY, CDR2 SVGAGI. The CDR3 length is 14 residues.

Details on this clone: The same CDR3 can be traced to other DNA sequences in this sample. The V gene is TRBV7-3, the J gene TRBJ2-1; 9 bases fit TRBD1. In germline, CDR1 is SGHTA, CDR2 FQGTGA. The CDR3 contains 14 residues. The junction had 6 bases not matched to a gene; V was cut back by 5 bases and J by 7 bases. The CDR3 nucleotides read TGTGCCAGCAGCCCCGGGACAGGGTCAAATGAGCAGTTCTTC. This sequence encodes CASSPGTGSNEQFF.

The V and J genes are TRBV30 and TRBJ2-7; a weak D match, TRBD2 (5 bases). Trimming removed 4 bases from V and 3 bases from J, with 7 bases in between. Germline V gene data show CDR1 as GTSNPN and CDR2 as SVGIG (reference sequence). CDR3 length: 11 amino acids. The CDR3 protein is CAWIGSYEQYF. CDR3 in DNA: TGTGCCTGGATAGGGAGCTACGAGCAGTACTTC.

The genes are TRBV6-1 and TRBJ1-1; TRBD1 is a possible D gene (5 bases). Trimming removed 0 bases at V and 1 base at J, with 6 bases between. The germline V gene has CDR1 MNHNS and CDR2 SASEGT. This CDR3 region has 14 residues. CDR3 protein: CASSEATGNTEAFF. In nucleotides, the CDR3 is TGTGCCAGCAGTGAAGCCACAGGGAACACTGAAGCTTTCTTT.

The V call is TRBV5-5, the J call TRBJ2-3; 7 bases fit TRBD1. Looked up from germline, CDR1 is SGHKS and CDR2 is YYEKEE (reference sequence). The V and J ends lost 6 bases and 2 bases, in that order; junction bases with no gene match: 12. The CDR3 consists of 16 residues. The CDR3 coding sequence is TGTGCCAGCACGGCGACCGGGACAGTGTCCACAGATACGCAGTATTTT. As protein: CASTATGTVSTDTQYF.

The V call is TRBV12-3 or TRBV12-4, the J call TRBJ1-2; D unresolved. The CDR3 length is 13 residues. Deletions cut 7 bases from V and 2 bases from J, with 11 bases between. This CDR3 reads CASTLEGNYGYTF. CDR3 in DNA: TGTGCCAGCACGTTAGAGGGAAACTATGGCTACACCTTC.

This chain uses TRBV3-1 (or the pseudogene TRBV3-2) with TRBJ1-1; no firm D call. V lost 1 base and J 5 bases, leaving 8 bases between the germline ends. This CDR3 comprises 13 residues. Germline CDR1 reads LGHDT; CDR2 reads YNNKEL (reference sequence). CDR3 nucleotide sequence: TGTGCCAGCAGCCAAGGAGGGCTGACTGAAGCTTTCTTT. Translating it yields CASSQGGLTEAFF.

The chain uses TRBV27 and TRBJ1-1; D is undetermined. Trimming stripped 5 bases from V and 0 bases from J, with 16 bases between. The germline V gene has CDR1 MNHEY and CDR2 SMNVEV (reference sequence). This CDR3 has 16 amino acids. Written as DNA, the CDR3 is TGTGCCAGCAGTCTAGCTTTTGTAGCCTTGAACACTGAAGCTTTCTTT. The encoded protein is CASSLAFVALNTEAFF.

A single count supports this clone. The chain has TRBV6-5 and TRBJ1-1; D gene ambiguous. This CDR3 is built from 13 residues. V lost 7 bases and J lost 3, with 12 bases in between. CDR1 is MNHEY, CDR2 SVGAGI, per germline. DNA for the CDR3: TGTGCCAGCATGAGGGCGTGGGACACTGAAGCTTTCTTT. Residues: CASMRAWDTEAFF.

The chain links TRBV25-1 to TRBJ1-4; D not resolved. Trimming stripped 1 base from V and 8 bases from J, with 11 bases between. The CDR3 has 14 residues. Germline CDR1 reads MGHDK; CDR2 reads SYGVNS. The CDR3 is CASSESAVGEKLFF. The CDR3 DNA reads TGTGCCAGCAGTGAATCAGCGGTAGGGGAAAAACTGTTTTTT.

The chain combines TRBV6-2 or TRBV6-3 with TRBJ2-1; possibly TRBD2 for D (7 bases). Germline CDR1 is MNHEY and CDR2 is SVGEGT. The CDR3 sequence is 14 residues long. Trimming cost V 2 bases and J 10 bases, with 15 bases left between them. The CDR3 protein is CASSYHRGAREQFF. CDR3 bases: TGTGCCAGCAGTTACCATCGGGGGGCGAGGGAGCAGTTCTTC.

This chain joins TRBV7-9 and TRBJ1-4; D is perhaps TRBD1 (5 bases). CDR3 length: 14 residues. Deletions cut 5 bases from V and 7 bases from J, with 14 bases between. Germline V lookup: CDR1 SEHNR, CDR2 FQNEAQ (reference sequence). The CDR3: CASSPKGRGEKLFF. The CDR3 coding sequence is TGTGCCAGCAGCCCAAAGGGGAGGGGTGAAAAACTGTTTTTT.

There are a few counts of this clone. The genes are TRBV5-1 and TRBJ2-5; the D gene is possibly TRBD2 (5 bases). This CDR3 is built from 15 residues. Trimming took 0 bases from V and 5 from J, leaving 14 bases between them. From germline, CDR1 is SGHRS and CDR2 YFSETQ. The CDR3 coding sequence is TGCGCCAGCAGCTTGGTCGCTGTCGGGGTTGAGACCCAGTACTTC. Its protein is CASSLVAVGVETQYF.

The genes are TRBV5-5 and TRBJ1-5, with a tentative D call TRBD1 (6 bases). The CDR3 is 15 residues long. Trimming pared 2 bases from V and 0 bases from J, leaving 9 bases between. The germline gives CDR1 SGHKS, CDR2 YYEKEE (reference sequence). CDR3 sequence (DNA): TGTGCCAGCAGCTTTTCGGACAGTAGCAATCAGCCCCAGCATTTT. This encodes CASSFSDSSNQPQHF. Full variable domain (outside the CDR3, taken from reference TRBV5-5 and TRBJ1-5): DAGVTQSPTHLIKTRGQQVTLRCSPISGHKSVSWYQQVLGQGPQFIFQYYEKEERGRGNFPDRFSARQFPNYSSELNVNALLLGDSALYLCASSFSDSSNQPQHFGDGTRLSIL.

CDR3 sequence reads: CASSSWGEKQETQYF. CDR3 DNA sequence: TGTGCCAGCAGCTCGTGGGGGGAGAAACAAGAGACCCAGTACTTC. The chain carries TRBV11-2 and TRBJ2-5; the D gene is possibly TRBD2 (6 bases). Per the germline V gene, CDR1 is SGHAT and CDR2 is FQNNGV. Trimming removed 4 bases at V and 2 bases at J, with 14 bases between. The CDR3 is made up of 15 amino acids.

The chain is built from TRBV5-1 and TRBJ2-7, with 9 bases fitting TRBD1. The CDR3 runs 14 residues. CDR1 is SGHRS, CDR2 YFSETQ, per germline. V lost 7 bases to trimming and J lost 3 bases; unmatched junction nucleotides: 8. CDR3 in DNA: TGCGCCAGCCAAGGGACAGGGACTAACTACGAGCAGTACTTC. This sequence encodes CASQGTGTNYEQYF. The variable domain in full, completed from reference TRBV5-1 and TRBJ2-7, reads KAGVTQTPRYLIKTRGQQVTLSCSPISGHRSVSWYQQTPGQGLQFLFEYFSETQRNKGNFPGRFSGRQFSNSRSEMNVSTLELGDSALYLCASQGTGTNYEQYFGPGTRLTVT.

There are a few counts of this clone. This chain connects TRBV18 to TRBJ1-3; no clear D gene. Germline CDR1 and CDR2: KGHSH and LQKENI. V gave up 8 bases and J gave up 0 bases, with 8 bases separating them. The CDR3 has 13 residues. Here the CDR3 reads CASLQSSGNTIYF. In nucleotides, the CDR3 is TGTGCCAGCCTACAGAGCTCTGGAAACACCATATATTTT.

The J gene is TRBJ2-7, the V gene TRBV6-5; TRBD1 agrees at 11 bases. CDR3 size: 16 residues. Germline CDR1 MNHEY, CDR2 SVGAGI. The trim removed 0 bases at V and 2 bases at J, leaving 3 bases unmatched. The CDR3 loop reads CASSYSGQGVTYEQYF. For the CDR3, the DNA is TGTGCCAGCAGTTACTCGGGACAGGGGGTCACCTACGAGCAGTACTTC.

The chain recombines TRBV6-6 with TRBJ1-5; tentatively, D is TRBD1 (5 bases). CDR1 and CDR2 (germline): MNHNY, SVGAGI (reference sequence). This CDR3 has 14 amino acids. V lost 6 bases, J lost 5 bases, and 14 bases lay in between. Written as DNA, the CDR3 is TGTGCCAGCAGCCAACGGGAGGGGTATCAGCCCCAGCATTTT. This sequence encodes CASSQREGYQPQHF.

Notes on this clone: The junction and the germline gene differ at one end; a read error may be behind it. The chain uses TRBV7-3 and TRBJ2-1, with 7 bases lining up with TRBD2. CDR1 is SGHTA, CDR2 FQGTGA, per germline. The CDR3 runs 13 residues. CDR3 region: CASSLNDQRGRIF. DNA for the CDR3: TGTGCCAGCAGCTTAAATGACCAGCGGGGTAGGATCTTC.

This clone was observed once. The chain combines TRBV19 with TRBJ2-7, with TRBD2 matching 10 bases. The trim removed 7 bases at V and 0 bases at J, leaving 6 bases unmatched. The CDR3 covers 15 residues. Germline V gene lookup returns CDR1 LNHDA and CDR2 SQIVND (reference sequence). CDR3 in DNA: TGTGCCAGTACACTTTCTAGCGGGAGCTCCTACGAGCAGTACTTC. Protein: CASTLSSGSSYEQYF. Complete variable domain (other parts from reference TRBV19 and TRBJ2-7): DGGITQSPKYLFRKEGQNVTLSCEQNLNHDAMYWYRQDPGQGLRLIYYSQIVNDFQKGDIAEGYSVSREKKESFPLTVTSAQKNPTAFYLCASTLSSGSSYEQYFGPGTRLTVT.

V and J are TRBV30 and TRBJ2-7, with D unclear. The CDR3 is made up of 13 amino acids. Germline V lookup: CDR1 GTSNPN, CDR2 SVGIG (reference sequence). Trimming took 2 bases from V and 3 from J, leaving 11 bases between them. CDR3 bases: TGTGCCTGGAGTCAGGATTTTGACTACGAGCAGTACTTC. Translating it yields CAWSQDFDYEQYF.

CDR3 residues: CAISAKQVNQPQHF. Written as DNA, the CDR3 is TGTGCCATCAGTGCTAAACAGGTCAATCAGCCCCAGCATTTT. The V and J genes are TRBV10-3 and TRBJ1-5; possibly TRBD1 for D (5 bases). Germline CDR1 and CDR2: ENHRY and SYGVKD. V lost 4 bases, J lost 3 bases, and 10 bases lay in between. The CDR3 spans 14 residues.

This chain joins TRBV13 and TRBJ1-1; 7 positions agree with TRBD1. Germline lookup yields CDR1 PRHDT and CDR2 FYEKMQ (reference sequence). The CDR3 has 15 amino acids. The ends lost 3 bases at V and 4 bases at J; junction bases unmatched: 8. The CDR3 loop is CASSFQEGAATEAFF. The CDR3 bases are TGTGCCAGCAGCTTCCAGGAGGGGGCGGCCACTGAAGCTTTCTTT.